This entry describes one T cell receptor beta chain. Repertoires were generated with immunoSEQ multiplex PCR, while TCRdb's copy carries only in-frame clones and drops some. The sample has about 220,000 clones, 84% seen once. These data belong to a study of blood T cell repertoires in COVID-19. Study-wide background: There were acute and convalescent COVID-19 samples, and they came from the United States, Italy and Spain. T cells, B-cell-depleted T cells, or PBMCs provided the cDNA or gDNA that served as material.

CDR3 length: 15 residues. The ends lost 4 bases at V and 0 bases at J; junction bases unmatched: 3. CDR1 is SGHRS and CDR2 is YFSETQ in the germline V gene. V is TRBV5-1 and J is TRBJ2-3; 9 bases align to TRBD2. The clonotype comes from a woman aged 30 to 39 who had recovered from COVID-19. The specimen sequenced was peripheral blood. This CDR3 reads CASSGGRVSTDTQYF. CDR3 DNA: TGCGCCAGCAGCGGCGGGAGGGTCAGCACAGATACGCAGTATTTT. The full variable domain, completed using reference TRBV5-1 and TRBJ2-3, is KAGVTQTPRYLIKTRGQQVTLSCSPISGHRSVSWYQQTPGQGLQFLFEYFSETQRNKGNFPGRFSGRQFSNSRSEMNVSTLELGDSALYLCASSGGRVSTDTQYFGPGTRLTVL.